The present entry profiles one T cell receptor (beta chain) with its context. No antigen is known for it. This entry is derived from a study of T cells in Graves' hyperthyroidism and ophthalmopathy. Amplified TCR beta CDR3 regions derived from RNA transcripts. With the HTBI primer set, the TCR CDR3 went through a first round of RT-PCR. TCRdb used MiXCR to reprocess the multiplex PCR reads, holding one entry per CDR3 protein. Of roughly 700,000 distinct CDR3 sequences in the sample, about 14% were seen once. The study's findings and limits: Blood also carried most thyroid clonotypes expanded above 0.001.

Stable Graves' hyperthyroidism meant no ophthalmopathy progression within 18 months. Uncontrolled infection, other autoimmune disease, pregnancy or lactation barred patients from enrollment. Diagnosis relied on clinical symptoms, serum thyroxine and TRAb, thyroid ultrasound and orbital computed tomography. Trimming took off 1 base at V and 0 bases at J, with 12 bases between the two ends. Germline V lookup: CDR1 MNHEY, CDR2 SMNVEV (reference sequence). The length of the CDR3 is 16 residues. This TCR came from a woman between 18 and 30 years old with Graves' hyperthyroidism. The sample comprised blood. J is TRBJ1-1 and V is TRBV27, with D perhaps matching TRBD1 (5 bases). This chain's CDR3 is CASSLLGLGMNTEAFF. CDR3 coding DNA: TGTGCCAGCAGTTTATTGGGGCTGGGAATGAACACTGAAGCTTTCTTT.